Listed below are T cell receptor beta chains from one sample, sequenced in a study of blood T cell repertoires in COVID-19. The protocol was immunoSEQ multiplex PCR, while the TCRdb copy is restricted to in-frame clones and leaves out a portion. Of fewer than 200,000 clones listed, 80% to 90% are singletons. Specimen: peripheral blood. The receptors here all came from a woman aged 45-65 years with COVID-19, enrolled during active disease. CDR3s include the opening cysteine and the closing phenylalanine or tryptophan. The D gene is left open where the match is weak. For some rows the clone size is stated as once, few or many, or as a class when expanded; others skip it.

V	J	D	size	DNA	CDR3
TRBV28	TRBJ2-7	.	.	TGTGCCAGCAGTTTAAACAGGTTTGGGTACGAGCAGTACTTC	CASSLNRFGYEQYF
TRBV7-3	TRBJ2-7	TRBD2	few	TGTGCCAGCAGCCCCCAACTAGCGGGGGAGTCCGAGCAGTACTTC	CASSPQLAGESEQYF
TRBV6-5	TRBJ2-7	TRBD1	.	TGTGCCAGCAACATCCGGGACAGGGGAGGGGAGCAGTACTTC	CASNIRDRGGEQYF
TRBV6-1	TRBJ2-7	TRBD1	few	TGTGCCAGCAGTGAAGCGGGACAGGGTAGCGGCGAGCAGTACTTC	CASSEAGQGSGEQYF
TRBV19	TRBJ1-1	TRBD1	.	TGTGCCAGTAGCAGAAGGGACAGGAGGGACACTGAAGCTTTCTTT	CASSRRDRRDTEAFF
TRBV4-3	TRBJ2-7	TRBD1	.	TGCGCCAGCAGCCAGCTACAGGGGGACTACGAGCAGTACTTC	CASSQLQGDYEQYF
TRBV12-3/TRBV12-4	TRBJ1-3	.	.	TGTGCCAGCAGTTTACGCTCTGGAAACACCATATATTTT	CASSLRSGNTIYF
TRBV11-2	TRBJ1-3	.	.	TGTGCCAGCAGCCTGCTGGGGGGCTCTGGAAACACCATATATTTT	CASSLLGGSGNTIYF
TRBV27	TRBJ2-6	.	.	TGTTGGGGGGTCCGGGGACCGGATGGGGCCAACGTCCTGACTTTC	CWGVRGPDGANVLTF
TRBV6-5	TRBJ1-5	.	many	TGTGCCAGCAGTTCGCGACAGAGCAATCAGCCCCAGCATTTT	CASSSRQSNQPQHF
TRBV10-3	TRBJ2-1	.	.	TGTGCCATCAGTGATCCCTACCCTCGGGGGTCATACAATGAGCAGTTCTTC	CAISDPYPRGSYNEQFF
TRBV2	TRBJ2-2	.	once	TGTGCCAGCAGATCAGGTTTTGGTGGGGAGCTGTTTTTT	CASRSGFGGELFF
TRBV27	TRBJ2-3	TRBD2	once	TGTGCCAGCAGTTTCCGGACTAGCGGCCGAGATACGCAGTATTTT	CASSFRTSGRDTQYF
TRBV7-9	TRBJ2-7	TRBD2	.	TGTGCCAGCAGCTTAGGTAGCGGGAGCTCCTACGAGCAGTACTTC	CASSLGSGSSYEQYF
TRBV28	TRBJ2-3	.	.	TGTGCCAGCAGCGTAGCCGGGACACCTTCCTTT	CASSVAGTPSF
TRBV6-2/TRBV6-3	TRBJ2-5	TRBD2	.	TGTGCCAGCAGCGGACTAGCGGGGGGTGGACGGGAGACCCAGTACTTC	CASSGLAGGGRETQYF
TRBV5-8	TRBJ1-1	.	.	TGTGCCAGCAGCTTGGGGGGGAGGACTGAAGCTTTCTTT	CASSLGGRTEAFF
TRBV6-2/TRBV6-3	TRBJ2-7	TRBD1	few	TGTGCCAGCAGTTACTCCCGGACAGGGTCTGGTGAGCAGTACTTC	CASSYSRTGSGEQYF
TRBV10-3	TRBJ1-2	TRBD1	.	TGTGCCATCAGTGAGTCCGACAGGGGCTATGGCTACACCTTC	CAISESDRGYGYTF
TRBV6-5	TRBJ1-2	.	.	TGTGCCAGCAGCAGTTTGGGGGCGCAACTATATGGCTACACCTTC	CASSSLGAQLYGYTF
TRBV3-1/TRBV3-2	TRBJ1-6	.	.	TGTGCCAGCAGCCCGGGACACGATAATTCACCCCTCCACTTT	CASSPGHDNSPLHF
TRBV15	TRBJ2-2	.	.	TGTGCCACCAGCAGAGCGAGTCGCACCGGGGAGCTGTTTTTT	CATSRASRTGELFF
TRBV7-9	TRBJ1-1	.	.	TGTGCCAGCAGCTCCCGCGGGAAGGGGTACACTGAAGCTTTCTTT	CASSSRGKGYTEAFF
TRBV9	TRBJ1-1	.	.	TGTGCCAGCAGCGTAGGTTCCGGGGGTTTATTCCTGGCATTT	CASSVGSGGLFLAF
TRBV3-1/TRBV3-2	TRBJ1-5	.	.	TGTGCCAGCAGCCCCTTATCCGGGAGCAATCAGCCCCAGCATTTT	CASSPLSGSNQPQHF
TRBV5-1	TRBJ2-5	TRBD1	.	TGCGCCAGCAGCTGGGACAGCCAAGAGACCCAGTACTTC	CASSWDSQETQYF
TRBV28	TRBJ1-3	TRBD1	.	TGTGCCAGCAGTAAGACAGGGCCCTTATCTGGAAACACCATATATTTT	CASSKTGPLSGNTIYF
TRBV7-9	TRBJ2-7	TRBD2	few	TGTGCCAGCAGCTTTGCGGGGGGGCACGAGCAGTACTTC	CASSFAGGHEQYF
TRBV5-1	TRBJ2-2	.	.	TGCGCCAGCAGCCCCAGAGGGGGGAACACCGGGGAGCTGTTTTTT	CASSPRGGNTGELFF
TRBV7-9	TRBJ2-2	TRBD2	.	TGTGCCAGCAGCCGGCAGCTAGCGGGGGCTAACACCGGGGAGCTGTTTTTT	CASSRQLAGANTGELFF
TRBV19	TRBJ2-2	.	.	TGTGCCAGTACCGTCTCTACTAGAGGGGAGCTGTTTTTT	CASTVSTRGELFF
TRBV9	TRBJ2-7	TRBD2	few	TGTGCCAGCAGCGTCGGGACTAGCGGGTCCCGTCAGTACTTC	CASSVGTSGSRQYF
TRBV3-1/TRBV3-2	TRBJ1-2	.	.	TGTGCCAGCAGCCCCTGGACAGTTGATTATGGCTACACCTTC	CASSPWTVDYGYTF
TRBV19	TRBJ1-5	TRBD1	.	TGTGCCAGTACCCCGGACAGGGGCTATCAGCCCCAGCATTTT	CASTPDRGYQPQHF
TRBV20-1	TRBJ2-5	.	.	TGCAGTGCTAGACGCGAAGAGACCCAGTACTTC	CSARREETQYF
TRBV9	TRBJ2-7	.	.	TGTGCCAGCATCCCCCAGACTAGGCGAAGCTCCTACGAGCAGTACTTC	CASIPQTRRSSYEQYF
TRBV9	TRBJ1-4	TRBD1	.	TGTGCCAGCAGCGTAGGACAGGGGTCTGAAAAACTGTTTTTT	CASSVGQGSEKLFF
TRBV28	TRBJ1-4	TRBD1	.	TGTGCCAGCAGTACCCGGACAGGGGGGGAAAAACTGTTTTTT	CASSTRTGGEKLFF
TRBV9	TRBJ2-5	TRBD2	.	TGTGCCAGCAGCGTAGCGGGGGGTCAAGAGACCCAGTACTTC	CASSVAGGQETQYF
TRBV29-1	TRBJ1-2	.	.	TGCAGCGTTGGATCCAGAATGGGCTACACCTTC	CSVGSRMGYTF
TRBV5-6	TRBJ2-3	TRBD2	.	TGTGCCAGCAGCTTGGGTTTGGGACTAGCGGGAACCACAGATACGCAGTATTTT	CASSLGLGLAGTTDTQYF
TRBV4-2	TRBJ2-7	TRBD2	.	TGTGCCAGCAGCCAAGAGGGCGGGGGGGGATCCTACGAGCAGTACTTC	CASSQEGGGGSYEQYF